Described below is a single T cell receptor beta chain sequence and its context. Its antigen is unknown. The sample comes from a study of a mutant IDH1 vaccine in newly diagnosed glioma. Study context: Radiotherapy alone preceded vaccination by 4-6 weeks; alternatively, vaccination started with temozolomide cycles. Antecedent treatment encompassed radiotherapy, temozolomide, or their combination; the majority received both. Study results and limitations: With respect to changes in top peripheral T cell clonotypes, pseudoprogression seemed unrelated.

Between the trimmed V and J ends, which lost 5 bases and 1 base, there was a span of 11 bases. Germline lookup yields CDR1 MNHEY and CDR2 SVGAGI. The CDR3 spans 14 residues. TCRdb's copy holds only in-frame clones and misses some; the assay was immunoSEQ multiplex PCR. The repertoire holds about 26,000 clones, around 80% seen once, with 6% to 8.5% in the top ten. Documented time point: week 5, during vaccination. Vaccination used 300 ug of mutant IDH1 20-mer peptide per dose, with topical imiquimod. Donor tumors were new WHO grade 3 or 4 IDH1-mutant, ATRX-lost astrocytomas. The sequence was obtained from a man aged 35 to 55 with glioma. Some clones in this sample may be carry-over from other donors' samples. The specimen was PBMCs, collected from a glioma patient whose treatment included an IDH1 peptide vaccine. This sequence joins TRBV6-5 and TRBJ1-1; D is uncertain. CDR3 sequence (DNA): TGTGCCAGCAGTCCTAGGACGGCGAACACTGAAGCTTTCTTT. Translated, it gives CASSPRTANTEAFF.